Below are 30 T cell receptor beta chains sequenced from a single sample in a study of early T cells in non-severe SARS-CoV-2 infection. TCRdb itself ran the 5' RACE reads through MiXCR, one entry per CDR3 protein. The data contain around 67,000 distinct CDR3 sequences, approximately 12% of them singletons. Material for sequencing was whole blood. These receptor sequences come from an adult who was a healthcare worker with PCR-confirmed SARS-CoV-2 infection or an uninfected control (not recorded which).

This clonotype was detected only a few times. The CDR3, as DNA: TGCAGCGTTGCAGGGGCGGACGGGAGCACAGATACGCAGTATTTT. Its translation is CSVAGADGSTDTQYF. V usage is TRBV29-1 and J usage is TRBJ2-3; possibly TRBD1 for D (6 bases). The CDR3 loop spans 15 amino acids. CDR1 SQVTM and CDR2 ANQGSEA come from the germline V gene. V shed 4 bases and J shed 0 bases, with 14 bases lying between them.

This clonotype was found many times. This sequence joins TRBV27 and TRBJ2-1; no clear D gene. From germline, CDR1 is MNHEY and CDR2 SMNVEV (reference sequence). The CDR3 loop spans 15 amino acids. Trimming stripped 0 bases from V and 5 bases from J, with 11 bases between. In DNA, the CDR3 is TGTGCCAGCAGTTTATCCAGGTCGACCAACAATGAGCAGTTCTTC. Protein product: CASSLSRSTNNEQFF.

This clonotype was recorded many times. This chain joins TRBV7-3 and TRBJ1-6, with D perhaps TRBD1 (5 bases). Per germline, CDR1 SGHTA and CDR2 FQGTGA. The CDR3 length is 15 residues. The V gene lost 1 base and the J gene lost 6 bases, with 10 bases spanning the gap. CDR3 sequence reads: CASSLNTGSNSPLHF. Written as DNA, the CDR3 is TGTGCCAGCAGCTTAAATACAGGCAGTAATTCACCCCTCCACTTT.

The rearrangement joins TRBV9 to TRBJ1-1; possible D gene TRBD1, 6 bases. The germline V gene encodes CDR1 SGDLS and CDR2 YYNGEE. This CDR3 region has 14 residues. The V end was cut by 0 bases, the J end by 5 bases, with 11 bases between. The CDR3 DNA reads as TGTGCCAGCAGCGTAGAGGGGGACGGGACTGAAGCTTTCTTT. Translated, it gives CASSVEGDGTEAFF.

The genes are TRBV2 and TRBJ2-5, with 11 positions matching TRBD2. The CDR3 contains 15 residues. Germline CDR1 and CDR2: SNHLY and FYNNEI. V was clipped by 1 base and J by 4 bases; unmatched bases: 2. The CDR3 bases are TGTGCCAGCAGTGAAGTTCTAGCGGGAGGAGAGACCCAGTACTTC. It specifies CASSEVLAGGETQYF.

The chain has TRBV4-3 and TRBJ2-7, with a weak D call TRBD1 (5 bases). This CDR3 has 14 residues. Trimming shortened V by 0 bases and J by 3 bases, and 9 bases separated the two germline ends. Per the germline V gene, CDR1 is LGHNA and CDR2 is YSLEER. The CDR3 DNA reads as TGCGCCAGCAGCCAAGATTACAGGTTCTACGAGCAGTACTTC. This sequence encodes CASSQDYRFYEQYF.

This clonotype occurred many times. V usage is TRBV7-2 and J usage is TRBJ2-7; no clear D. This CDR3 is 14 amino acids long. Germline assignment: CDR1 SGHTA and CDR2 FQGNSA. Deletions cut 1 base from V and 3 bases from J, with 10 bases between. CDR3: CASSLGRQFYEQYF. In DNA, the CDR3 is TGTGCCAGCAGCTTAGGCCGCCAGTTCTACGAGCAGTACTTC. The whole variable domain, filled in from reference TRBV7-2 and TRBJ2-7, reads GAGVSQSPSNKVTEKGKDVELRCDPISGHTALYWYRQSLGQGLEFLIYFQGNSAPDKSGLPSDRFSAERTGGSVSTLTIQRTQQEDSAVYLCASSLGRQFYEQYFGPGTRLTVT.

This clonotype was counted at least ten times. Here the CDR3 DNA reads TGTGCCAGCAGGCCGACAGGGGGTAGACACAATGAGCAGTTCTTC. Encoded protein: CASRPTGGRHNEQFF. The gene calls are TRBV6-1 and TRBJ2-1; 9 bases map to TRBD1. Losses at the gene ends were 6 bases for V and 5 bases for J; bases not matched to a gene: 8. The germline CDR1 and CDR2 sequences are MNHNS and SASEGT. The CDR3 is 15 residues long.

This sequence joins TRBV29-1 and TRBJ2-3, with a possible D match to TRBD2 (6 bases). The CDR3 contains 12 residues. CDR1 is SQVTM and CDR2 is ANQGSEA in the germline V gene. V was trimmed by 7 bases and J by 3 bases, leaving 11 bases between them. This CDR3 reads CSAGRGTDTQYF. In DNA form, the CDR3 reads TGCAGCGCCGGACGGGGGACAGATACGCAGTATTTT.

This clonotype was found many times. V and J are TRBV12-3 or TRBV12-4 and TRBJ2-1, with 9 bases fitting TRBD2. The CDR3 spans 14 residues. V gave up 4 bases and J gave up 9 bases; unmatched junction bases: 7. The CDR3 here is CASSSRTSVIEQFF. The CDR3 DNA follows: TGTGCCAGCAGTTCCCGGACTAGCGTCATTGAGCAGTTCTTC.

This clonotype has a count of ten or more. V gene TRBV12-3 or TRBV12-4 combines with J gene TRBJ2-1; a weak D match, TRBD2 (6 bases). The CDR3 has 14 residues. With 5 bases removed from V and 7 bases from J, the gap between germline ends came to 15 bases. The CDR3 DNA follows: TGTGCCAGCAGTCCATACCGGGGGAGTAATGAGCAGTTCTTC. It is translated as CASSPYRGSNEQFF.

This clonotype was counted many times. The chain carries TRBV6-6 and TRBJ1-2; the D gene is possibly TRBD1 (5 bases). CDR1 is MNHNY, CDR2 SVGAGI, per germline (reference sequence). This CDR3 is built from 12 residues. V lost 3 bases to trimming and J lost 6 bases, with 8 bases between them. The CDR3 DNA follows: TGTGCCAGCAGTTATGGGGGAAATGGCTACACCTTC. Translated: CASSYGGNGYTF.

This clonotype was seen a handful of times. This CDR3 is CASSAGPPVGGSPLHF. CDR3 in DNA: TGTGCCAGCAGCGCGGGACCTCCAGTCGGTGGTTCACCCCTCCACTTT. J is TRBJ1-6 and V is TRBV9, with a possible D match to TRBD1 (5 bases). Germline V lookup: CDR1 SGDLS, CDR2 YYNGEE. This CDR3 comprises 16 residues. V lost 3 bases, J lost 9 bases, and 19 bases lay in between. Full variable domain (outside the CDR3, taken from reference TRBV9 and TRBJ1-6): DSGVTQTPKHLITATGQRVTLRCSPRSGDLSVYWYQQSLDQGLQFLIQYYNGEERAKGNILERFSAQQFPDLHSELNLSSLELGDSALYFCASSAGPPVGGSPLHFGNGTRLTVT.

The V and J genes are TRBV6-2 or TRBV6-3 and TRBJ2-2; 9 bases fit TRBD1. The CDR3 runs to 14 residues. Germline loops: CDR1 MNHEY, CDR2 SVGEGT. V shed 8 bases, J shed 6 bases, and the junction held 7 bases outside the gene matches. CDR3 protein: CASRRTGAAGELFF. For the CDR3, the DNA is TGTGCCAGCCGAAGGACAGGGGCTGCCGGGGAGCTGTTTTTT.

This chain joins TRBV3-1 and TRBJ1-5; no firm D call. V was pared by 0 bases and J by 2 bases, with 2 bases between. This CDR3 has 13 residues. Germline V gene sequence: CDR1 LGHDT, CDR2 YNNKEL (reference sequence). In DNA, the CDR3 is TGTGCCAGCAGCCAAGATGGCAATCAGCCCCAGCATTTT. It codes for CASSQDGNQPQHF.

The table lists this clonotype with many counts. CDR3 loop: CASSQAGQRYDEQFF. The CDR3 coding sequence is TGTGCCAGCAGCCAAGCCGGACAAAGATACGATGAGCAGTTCTTC. This chain connects TRBV4-2 to TRBJ2-1; D perhaps matches TRBD1 (5 bases). Germline V CDR1 and CDR2: LGHNA, YNFKEQ. CDR3 length equals 15 residues. V was clipped by 1 base and J by 8 bases, with 15 bases between them.

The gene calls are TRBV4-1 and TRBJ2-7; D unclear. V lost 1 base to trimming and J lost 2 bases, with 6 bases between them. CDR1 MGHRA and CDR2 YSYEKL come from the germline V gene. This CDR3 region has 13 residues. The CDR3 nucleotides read TGCGCCAGCAGCCAAGGAAAGACCTACGAGCAGTACTTC. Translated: CASSQGKTYEQYF.

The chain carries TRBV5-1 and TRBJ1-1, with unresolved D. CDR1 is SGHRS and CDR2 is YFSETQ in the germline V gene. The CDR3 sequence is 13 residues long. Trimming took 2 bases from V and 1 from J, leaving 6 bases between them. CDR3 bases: TGCGCCAGCAGCTTACAGCCGAACACTGAAGCTTTCTTT. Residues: CASSLQPNTEAFF. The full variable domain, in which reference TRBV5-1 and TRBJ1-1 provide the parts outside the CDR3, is KAGVTQTPRYLIKTRGQQVTLSCSPISGHRSVSWYQQTPGQGLQFLFEYFSETQRNKGNFPGRFSGRQFSNSRSEMNVSTLELGDSALYLCASSLQPNTEAFFGQGTRLTVV.

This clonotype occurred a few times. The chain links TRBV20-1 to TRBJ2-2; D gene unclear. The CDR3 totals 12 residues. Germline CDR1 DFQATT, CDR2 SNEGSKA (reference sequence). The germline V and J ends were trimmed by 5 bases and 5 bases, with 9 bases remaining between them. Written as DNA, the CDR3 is TGCAGTGCTGCATTAGTAACCGGGGAGCTGTTTTTT. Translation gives CSAALVTGELFF.

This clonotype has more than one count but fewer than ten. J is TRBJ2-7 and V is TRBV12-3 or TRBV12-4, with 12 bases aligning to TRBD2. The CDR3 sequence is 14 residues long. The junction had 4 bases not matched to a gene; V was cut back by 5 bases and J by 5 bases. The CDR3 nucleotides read TGTGCCAGCAGTAGACTAGCGGGAGTCGACGAGCAGTACTTC. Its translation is CASSRLAGVDEQYF.

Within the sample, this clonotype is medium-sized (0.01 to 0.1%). The CDR3 region is CSVEQGGSDTEAFF. DNA of the CDR3: TGCAGCGTTGAACAGGGGGGTTCGGACACTGAAGCTTTCTTT. This chain joins TRBV29-1 and TRBJ1-1; 7 nucleotides line up with TRBD1. Trimming at V came to 2 bases and at J to 3 bases, leaving 6 bases not matched to a gene. The CDR3 loop spans 14 amino acids. CDR1 is SQVTM and CDR2 is ANQGSEA in the germline V gene.

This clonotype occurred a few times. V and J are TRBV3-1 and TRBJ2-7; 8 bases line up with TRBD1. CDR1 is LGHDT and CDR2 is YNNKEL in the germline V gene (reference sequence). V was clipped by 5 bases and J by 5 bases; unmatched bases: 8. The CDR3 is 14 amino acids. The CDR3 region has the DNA TGTGCCAGCAGCGATCTGGACAGGGCCCACGAGCAGTACTTC. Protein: CASSDLDRAHEQYF.

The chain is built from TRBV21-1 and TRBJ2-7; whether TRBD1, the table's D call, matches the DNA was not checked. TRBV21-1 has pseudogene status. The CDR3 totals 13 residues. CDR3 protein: CSRTVEREYEQYF. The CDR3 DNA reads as TGTTCCCGGACGGTGGAGAGGGAATACGAGCAGTACTTC.

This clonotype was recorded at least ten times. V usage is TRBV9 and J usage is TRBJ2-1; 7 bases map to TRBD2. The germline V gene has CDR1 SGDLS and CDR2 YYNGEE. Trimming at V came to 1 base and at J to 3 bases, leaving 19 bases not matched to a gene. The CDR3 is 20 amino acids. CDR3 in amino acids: CASSVPALGSSSGHYNEQFF. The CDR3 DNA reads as TGTGCCAGCAGCGTACCTGCCTTGGGCTCCTCTAGCGGCCACTACAATGAGCAGTTCTTC.

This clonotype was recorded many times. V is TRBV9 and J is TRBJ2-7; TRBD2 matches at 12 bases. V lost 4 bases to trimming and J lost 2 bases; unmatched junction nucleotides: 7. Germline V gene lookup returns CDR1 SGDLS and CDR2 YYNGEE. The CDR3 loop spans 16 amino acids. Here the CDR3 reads CASSPGGLAGTYEQYF. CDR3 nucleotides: TGTGCCAGCAGCCCCGGTGGACTAGCGGGGACCTACGAGCAGTACTTC.

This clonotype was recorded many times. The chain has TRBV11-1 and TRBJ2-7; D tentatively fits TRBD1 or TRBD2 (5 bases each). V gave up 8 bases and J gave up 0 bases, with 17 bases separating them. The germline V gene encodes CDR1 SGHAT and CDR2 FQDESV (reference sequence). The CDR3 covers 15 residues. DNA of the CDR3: TGTGCCAGCCGAGACGCCGGGACCCTCTCCTACGAGCAGTACTTC. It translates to CASRDAGTLSYEQYF.

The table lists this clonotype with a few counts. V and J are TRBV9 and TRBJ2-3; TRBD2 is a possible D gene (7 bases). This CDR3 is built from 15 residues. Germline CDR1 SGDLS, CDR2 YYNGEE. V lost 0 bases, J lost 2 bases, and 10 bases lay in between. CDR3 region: CASSVDGGLTDTQYF. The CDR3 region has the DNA TGTGCCAGCAGCGTAGACGGGGGGCTCACAGATACGCAGTATTTT.

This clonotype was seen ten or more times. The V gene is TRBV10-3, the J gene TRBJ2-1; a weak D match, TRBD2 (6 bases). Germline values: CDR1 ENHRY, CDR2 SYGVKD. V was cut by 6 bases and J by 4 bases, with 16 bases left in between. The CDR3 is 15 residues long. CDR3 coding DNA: TGTGCCATCAGAGCCTTTACTAGCAGTTACAATGAGCAGTTCTTC. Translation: CAIRAFTSSYNEQFF.

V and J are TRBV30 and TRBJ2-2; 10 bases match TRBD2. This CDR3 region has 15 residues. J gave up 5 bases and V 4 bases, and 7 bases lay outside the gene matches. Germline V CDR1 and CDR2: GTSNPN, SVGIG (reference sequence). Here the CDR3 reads CAWMPSGGGTGELFF. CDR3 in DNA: TGTGCCTGGATGCCTAGCGGGGGAGGTACCGGGGAGCTGTTTTTT.

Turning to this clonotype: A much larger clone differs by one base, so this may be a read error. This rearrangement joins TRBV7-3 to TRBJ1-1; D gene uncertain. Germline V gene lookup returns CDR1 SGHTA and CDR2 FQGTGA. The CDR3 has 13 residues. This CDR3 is CASSPQKNSEAFF. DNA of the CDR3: TGTGCCAGCAGCCCCCAGAAGAACTCTGAAGCTTTCTTT. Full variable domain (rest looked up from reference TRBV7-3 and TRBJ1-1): GAGVSQTPSNKVTEKGKYVELRCDPISGHTALYWYRQSLGQGPEFLIYFQGTGAADDSGLPNDRFFAVRPEGSVSTLKIQRTERGDSAVYLCASSPQKNSEAFFGQGTRLTVV.